The next 6 T cell receptor beta chains were all read from a single sample in a study of breast tumors, draining lymph nodes, adjacent tissues. TCRdb ran MiXCR on the multiplex PCR reads and lists one entry per CDR3 protein. The table records more than 50,000 distinct CDR3 sequences, approximately 54% of them present only once. The sequencing sample was made of breast tumor tissue. Receptors originate from a female donor with breast cancer. Some clones in this sample may be carry-over from other donors' samples.

The chain joins TRBV20-1 to TRBJ2-5; TRBD2 agrees at 11 bases. The CDR3 runs 17 residues. Trimming took 0 bases from V and 0 from J; bases not matched to a gene: 6. Per germline, CDR1 DFQATT and CDR2 SNEGSKA (reference sequence). CDR3 loop: CSARDQGTSGNQETQYF. The CDR3 bases are TGCAGTGCTAGAGATCAGGGGACTAGCGGCAACCAAGAGACCCAGTACTTC.

This clonotype was detected only a few times. The gene calls are TRBV20-1 and TRBJ1-5, with D unclear. V shed 0 bases and J shed 6 bases, with 0 bases lying between them. The CDR3 sequence is 10 residues long. Per germline, CDR1 DFQATT and CDR2 SNEGSKA (reference sequence). DNA of the CDR3: TGCAGTGCTAGAGATCAGCCCCAGCATTTT. It yields the protein CSARDQPQHF.

In this sample, this clonotype turned up many times. The chain has TRBV9 and TRBJ2-5; 7 nucleotides align to TRBD2. The CDR3 covers 14 residues. The V segment lost 0 bases and the J segment 5 bases; nucleotides outside the gene matches: 4. CDR1 SGDLS and CDR2 YYNGEE come from the germline V gene. CDR3 in DNA: TGTGCCAGCAGCGTAGGTCGGGGGGTGGAGACCCAGTACTTC. Translated, it gives CASSVGRGVETQYF.

This clonotype was detected ten times or more. This CDR3 reads CASSPTGWNGYTF. Written as DNA, the CDR3 is TGTGCCAGCAGTCCGACAGGTTGGAATGGCTACACCTTC. V gene TRBV6-5 combines with J gene TRBJ1-2; D might be TRBD1 (6 bases). CDR3 length: 13 amino acids. Germline V lookup: CDR1 MNHEY, CDR2 SVGAGI. Trimming took off 5 bases at V and 6 bases at J, with 13 bases between the two ends.

V is TRBV7-9 and J is TRBJ1-1; D ambiguous. V was pared by 5 bases and J by 7 bases, with 14 bases between. This CDR3 has 13 amino acids. CDR1 and CDR2 from the germline V gene are SEHNR and FQNEAQ (reference sequence). CDR3 nucleotide sequence: TGTGCCAGCAGCCCCCCTTTGGGTAATGAAGCTTTCTTT. Its translation is CASSPPLGNEAFF.

There are many counts of this clonotype. V and J are TRBV11-2 and TRBJ2-3, with D perhaps TRBD1 (5 bases). Trimming stripped 0 bases from V and 3 bases from J, with 10 bases between. Germline-derived CDR1 and CDR2 are SGHAT and FQNNGV. The CDR3 extends over 15 amino acids. CDR3 sequence reads: CASSLEYRGTDTQYF. DNA for the CDR3: TGTGCCAGCAGCTTAGAGTATAGGGGAACAGATACGCAGTATTTT.